These 5 T cell receptor delta chains originate from one sample sequenced in a study of γδ T cells in repeated Plasmodium falciparum infection. TCRdb re-called the multiplex PCR reads via CATT. This sample yields over 45,000 delta-chain clones, of which 1.5% to 2% are seen a single time; around 8.6% belongs to the top ten. Flow sorting of PBMC yielded separate Vgamma9/Vdelta2+ and Vdelta2-negative gammadelta T cell populations for bulk repertoire analysis. Sequencing used gamma-delta T cells from blood. The source of these receptors is a pool of human donors (malaria-infected and uninfected, not separated).

This clone was found many times. The protein in TCRdb stems from a much larger clone and differs at residue 14 from this DNA's translation, likely a read error; here the protein is translated from the DNA. V and J are TRDV3 and TRDJ1; possible D gene TRDD3, 5 bases. CDR1 is TVYSNPD, CDR2 GDNSRS, per germline (reference sequence). The CDR3 loop spans 15 amino acids. CDR3 amino acids: CAFIAGVWRSDKLTF. For the CDR3, the DNA is TGTGCCTTTATTGCGGGGGTCTGGAGAAGCGATAAACTCACCTTT.

This clone was seen only a few times. This DNA's translation differs at residue 8 from TCRdb's protein, which comes from a much larger clone; a read error is likely, and the protein shown is translated from the DNA. The chain joins TRDV3 to TRDJ1; D is possibly TRDD3 (9 bases). In germline, CDR1 is TVYSNPD, CDR2 GDNSRS (reference sequence). V lost 3 bases and J 0 bases, leaving 35 bases between the germline ends. This CDR3 has 21 amino acids. CDR3 nucleotides: TGTGCCTTCACCCACTTCCTACCCGGTTTAACGGGGGATACCTACACCGATAAACTCATCTTT. It is translated as CAFTHFLPGLTGDTYTDKLIF.

A word on this clone: This sequence is one base from a far larger clone and is likely a read error. This sample includes further DNA sequences coding for the same CDR3. The V gene was identified as TRDV2, while no J gene was called. The germline V gene has CDR1 GEAIGNYY and CDR2 EKD. CDR3 length: 15 amino acids. In nucleotides, the CDR3 is TGTGCCTGTGACACCGTGGACCTTGACACCGATAAGCTCATCTTT. Its protein product is CACDTVDLDTDKLIF.

This clone occurred a few times. With only one base between it and a far larger clone, this is likely a read error. The same CDR3 can be traced to other DNA sequences in this sample. The J gene is TRDJ1, the V gene TRDV1; 12 bases are shared with TRDD3. The J gene, missing from TCRdb, was assigned here through DNA to germline matching. Per germline, CDR1 TSWWSYY and CDR2 QGS. The length of the CDR3 is 25 residues. In nucleotides, the CDR3 is TGTGCCCTTGGGGAACTGTTTCACACTCTACGATTTCCTGGGGGATACGCGGGGTACACCGATAAACTCATCTTT. Its protein is CALGELFHTLRFPGGYAGYTDKLIF.

This clone was found many times. Translating this DNA gives a protein that differs at residue 3 from the TCRdb one, which belongs to a much larger clone; a read error is likely, and the protein shown is this translation. The chain links TRDV1 to TRDJ1; 12 nucleotides agree with TRDD3. Germline CDR1 is TSWWSYY and CDR2 is QGS. The CDR3 sequence is 20 residues long. The CDR3, as DNA: TGTGCTCCTGGGGAACCCGCTCTAGCTGGGGGATACGAGGCCACCGATAAACTCATCTTT. Translating it yields CAPGEPALAGGYEATDKLIF.